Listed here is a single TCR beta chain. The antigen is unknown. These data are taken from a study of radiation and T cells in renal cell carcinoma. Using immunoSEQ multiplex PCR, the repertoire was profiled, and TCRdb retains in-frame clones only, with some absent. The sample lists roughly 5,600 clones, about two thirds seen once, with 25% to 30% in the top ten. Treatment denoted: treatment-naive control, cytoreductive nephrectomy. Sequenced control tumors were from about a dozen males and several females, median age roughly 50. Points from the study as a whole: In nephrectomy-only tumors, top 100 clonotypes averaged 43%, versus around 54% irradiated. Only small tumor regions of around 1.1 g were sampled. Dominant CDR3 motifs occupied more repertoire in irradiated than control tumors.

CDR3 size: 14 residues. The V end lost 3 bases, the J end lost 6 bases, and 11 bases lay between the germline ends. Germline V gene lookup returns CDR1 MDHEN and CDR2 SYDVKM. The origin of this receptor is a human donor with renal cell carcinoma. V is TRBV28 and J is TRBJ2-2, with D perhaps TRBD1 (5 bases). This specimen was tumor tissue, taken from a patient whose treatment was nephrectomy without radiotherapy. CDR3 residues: CASSFAGMSGELFF. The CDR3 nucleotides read TGTGCCAGCAGTTTTGCAGGGATGTCCGGGGAGCTGTTTTTT.